The clone carrying this T cell receptor beta chain was seen at least ten times. One end of the junction varies from germline; a read error may be responsible. The CDR3 runs 13 residues. The germline gives CDR1 MGHRA, CDR2 YSYEKL. These data belong to a study of T cells after yellow fever vaccination. Turning to the study itself: Low-cell-number fractions underwent preparation using SMART-Seq v4 Ultra Low Input. Study conclusions and caveats: Reappearing after the booster were most of the clones from primary vaccination (less than 97% CD4, about 87% CD8). From the bulk population, abundant clonotypes could contaminate and appear within FACS-sorted repertoires. The CD4 compartment and the CD8 compartment contained a small share of clonotypes in common.

TCRdb reprocessed the 5' RACE reads via MiXCR and lists one record per CDR3 protein. This sample has 50,000 to 60,000 distinct CDR3 sequences; 6.6% occur once, and the top ten carry approximately 25%. The receptor was derived from a man younger than 35 who received the YFV17D yellow fever vaccine. The sample in question was CD8+ T cells not binding an NS4B(214-222) dextramer, sorted from PBMCs, obtained roughly seven weeks after the first yellow fever vaccination. The rearrangement links TRBV4-1 to TRBJ1-1; D uncertain. In DNA form, the CDR3 reads TGCGCCAGCAGCCAGGGAGCGGCCCGGCGCGTGGCTTTT. The encoded protein is CASSQGAARRVAF.